A selection of T cell receptor beta chains follows, all from one sample in a study of T cell responses to AZD1222 COVID-19 vaccine. Repertoires were generated with immunoSEQ multiplex PCR, while TCRdb's copy carries only in-frame clones and drops some. The data hold 100,000 to 150,000 clones, with approximately 91% observed a single time. The sequenced sample was peripheral blood, obtained 28 days after the second AZD1222 dose. The receptors here all came from an adult who received the AZD1222 COVID-19 vaccine. CDR3s include the opening cysteine and the closing phenylalanine or tryptophan. The D gene is left open where the match is weak. The listing skips clone size in some rows; elsewhere it reads once, few, many or a size class.

TRBD1	TRBJ2-2	-	TRBV5-1	17	CASSSPKTGGSTGELFF	TGCGCCAGCAGCTCCCCCAAGACAGGGGGAAGCACCGGGGAGCTGTTTTTT
TRBD2	TRBJ2-2	-	TRBV7-9	16	CASSLSSGRISGELFF	TGTGCCAGCAGCTTATCTAGCGGGAGGATCTCCGGGGAGCTGTTTTTT
TRBD1	TRBJ1-2	-	TRBV9	16	CASSVAARTGTYGYTF	TGTGCCAGCAGCGTAGCAGCAAGGACAGGGACCTATGGCTACACCTTC
-	TRBJ1-5	-	TRBV19	15	CASSISPGTNQPQHF	TGTGCCAGTAGTATAAGTCCGGGGACCAATCAGCCCCAGCATTTT
TRBD1	TRBJ1-2	-	TRBV18	14	CASSPNGQGGGYTF	TGTGCCAGCTCACCCAATGGACAGGGAGGAGGCTACACCTTC
TRBD2	TRBJ2-1	-	TRBV5-1	14	CASGLAGSRNEQFF	TGCGCCAGCGGGTTAGCGGGGAGTCGAAATGAGCAGTTCTTC
-	TRBJ1-5	-	TRBV18	14	CASSPTDSNQPQHF	TGTGCCAGCTCACCGACAGATAGCAATCAGCCCCAGCATTTT
TRBD1	TRBJ2-2	few	TRBV5-4	17	CASSSGGRQGHTGELFF	TGTGCCAGCAGCTCGGGTGGGCGACAGGGCCACACCGGGGAGCTGTTTTTT
-	TRBJ1-3	-	TRBV18	16	CASSSSDVSSGNTIYF	TGTGCCAGCTCATCGTCCGATGTGAGCTCTGGAAACACCATATATTTT
-	TRBJ1-5	-	TRBV7-3	13	CASSPGSNQPQHF	TGTGCCAGCAGCCCAGGTAGCAATCAGCCCCAGCATTTT
-	TRBJ2-1	many	TRBV19	15	CASSIVLKTPGEQFF	TGTGCCAGTAGTATAGTACTAAAAACCCCCGGTGAGCAGTTCTTC
TRBD1	TRBJ1-5	few	TRBV12-5	17	CASGLSTTGFSNQPQHF	TGTGCTAGTGGTTTATCTACGACAGGGTTTAGCAATCAGCCCCAGCATTTT
-	TRBJ1-6	-	TRBV11-1	15	CASSLGTASNSPLHF	TGTGCCAGCAGCTTAGGGACGGCCTCCAATTCACCCCTCCACTTT
-	TRBJ1-1	-	TRBV29-1	13	CSVHRDRSTEAFF	TGCAGCGTCCACCGGGACCGGAGCACTGAAGCTTTCTTT
TRBD1	TRBJ1-2	-	TRBV5-1	12	CASSTGDYGYTF	TGCGCCAGCAGCACAGGGGACTATGGCTACACCTTC
TRBD1	TRBJ1-1	-	TRBV6-2/TRBV6-3	14	CASSDWTGMPEAFF	TGTGCCAGCAGCGACTGGACAGGGATGCCTGAAGCTTTCTTT
-	TRBJ1-3	-	TRBV3-1/TRBV3-2	18	CASSQWPAATQVGNTIYF	TGTGCCAGCAGCCAATGGCCAGCCGCTACACAAGTTGGAAACACCATATATTTT
-	TRBJ1-4	-	TRBV4-2	14	CASSQGGATEKLFF	TGTGCCAGCAGCCAAGGGGGGGCGACTGAAAAACTGTTTTTT
-	TRBJ1-2	-	TRBV5-6	16	CASSLAGGRANYGYTF	TGTGCCAGCAGCTTGGCCGGCGGCAGGGCTAACTATGGCTACACCTTC
TRBD1	TRBJ1-5	-	TRBV23-1	17	CASRTQPPDRGRQPQHF	TGCGCCAGCAGGACGCAGCCTCCTGACAGGGGTCGACAGCCCCAGCATTTT
-	TRBJ1-1	-	TRBV7-9	13	CASRRDPDTEAFF	TGTGCCAGCAGGCGTGACCCGGACACTGAAGCTTTCTTT
-	TRBJ2-7	once	TRBV12-2	16	CASRSHSGIPSYEQYF	TGTGCAAGTCGCTCACATAGCGGGATTCCCTCCTACGAGCAGTACTTC
TRBD1	TRBJ1-5	once	TRBV4-1	15	CASSQDGQGKQPQHF	TGCGCCAGCAGCCAAGATGGACAGGGAAAGCAGCCCCAGCATTTT
-	TRBJ2-7	-	TRBV18	14	CASSLETSSYEQYF	TGTGCCAGCTCCCTCGAGACTAGTAGCTACGAGCAGTACTTC
-	TRBJ2-1	-	TRBV2	14	CASREDSSYNEQFF	TGTGCCAGCAGAGAGGACAGTTCCTACAATGAGCAGTTCTTC
-	TRBJ2-7	-	TRBV29-1	12	CSVPGLNYEQYF	TGCAGCGTTCCTGGACTAAACTACGAGCAGTACTTC
-	TRBJ2-5	-	TRBV3-1/TRBV3-2	13	CASSQAGTETQYF	TGTGCCAGCAGCCAAGCAGGGACAGAGACCCAGTACTTC
TRBD1	TRBJ1-1	-	TRBV27	14	CASTRWGTEREAFF	TGTGCCAGCACCCGCTGGGGGACAGAGCGTGAAGCTTTCTTT
-	TRBJ2-7	-	TRBV29-1	13	CSVEEGRTYEQYF	TGCAGCGTTGAAGAGGGACGGACCTACGAGCAGTACTTC
TRBD2	TRBJ2-7	-	TRBV9	16	CASSVGELADPYEQYF	TGTGCCAGCAGCGTGGGGGAGCTAGCGGACCCCTACGAGCAGTACTTC
-	TRBJ2-7	once	TRBV12-3/TRBV12-4	11	CASRGGDEQYF	TGTGCCAGCAGGGGTGGGGACGAGCAGTACTTC
TRBD1	TRBJ1-1	-	TRBV28	15	CASSLPDRGRTEAFF	TGTGCCAGCAGTTTACCGGACAGGGGGCGGACTGAAGCTTTCTTT
TRBD2	TRBJ2-1	few	TRBV5-1	20	CASSLTGNHPGLVSYNEQFF	TGCGCCAGCAGCTTGACCGGCAACCACCCGGGACTAGTGTCCTACAATGAGCAGTTCTTC
-	TRBJ1-2	-	TRBV19	12	CASSPWDYGYTF	TGTGCCAGTAGTCCTTGGGACTATGGCTACACCTTC
TRBD2	TRBJ2-5	-	TRBV6-5	16	CASSWTSGRAQETQYF	TGTGCCAGCAGTTGGACTAGCGGGAGAGCCCAAGAGACCCAGTACTTC
TRBD2	TRBJ2-3	-	TRBV28	21	CASSLIAVGPTSGRYSDTQYF	TGTGCCAGCAGTTTAATTGCTGTTGGGCCGACTAGCGGGAGATATTCAGATACGCAGTATTTT
TRBD1	TRBJ2-2	-	TRBV7-8	18	CASSLRRQGVRGTGELFF	TGTGCCAGCAGCTTACGACGACAGGGGGTTCGAGGCACCGGGGAGCTGTTTTTT
-	TRBJ1-1	-	TRBV2	13	CASNEGRGTSAFF	TGTGCCAGCAATGAGGGCAGGGGAACAAGTGCTTTCTTT
-	TRBJ2-7	-	TRBV18	15	CASSPNHQSSYEQYF	TGTGCCAGCTCACCTAACCACCAGAGCTCCTACGAGCAGTACTTC
TRBD1	TRBJ2-7	-	TRBV10-1	19	CASRTGDLSFYLSYYEQYF	TGCGCCAGCCGGACAGGGGACCTTTCCTTCTATCTATCGTACTACGAGCAGTACTTC
TRBD1	TRBJ2-5	-	TRBV5-4	13	CATGTGYTETQYF	TGTGCCACCGGGACAGGGTACACGGAGACCCAGTACTTC
TRBD1	TRBJ1-6	-	TRBV6-5	15	CASSYSRQGNSPLHF	TGTGCCAGCAGTTACTCACGACAGGGAAATTCACCCCTCCACTTT
-	TRBJ1-1	once	TRBV4-1	13	CASSLTGNTEAFF	TGCGCCAGCAGCCTCACAGGGAACACTGAAGCTTTCTTT
-	TRBJ1-2	-	TRBV28	13	CASTPGHGPGYTF	TGTGCCAGCACGCCCGGACACGGGCCTGGCTACACCTTC
-	TRBJ2-3	-	TRBV20-1	11	CSARVTDTQYF	TGCAGTGCTAGGGTCACAGATACGCAGTATTTT
-	TRBJ1-1	-	TRBV6-1	14	CASSEGGMNTEAFF	TGTGCCAGCAGTGAAGGAGGGATGAACACTGAAGCTTTCTTT
TRBD1	TRBJ1-4	-	TRBV19	13	CASGDRENEKLFF	TGTGCCAGCGGAGACAGGGAAAATGAAAAACTGTTTTTT
-	TRBJ2-7	-	TRBV29-1	12	CSVGQVANEQYF	TGCAGCGTTGGACAGGTAGCCAACGAGCAGTACTTC
-	TRBJ1-1	-	TRBV6-1	15	CASSEQRRWSAEAFF	TGTGCCAGCAGTGAACAGCGCAGGTGGTCTGCTGAAGCTTTCTTT
-	TRBJ1-5	-	TRBV3-1/TRBV3-2	13	CASSQRGNQPQHF	TGTGCCAGCAGCCAAAGAGGAAATCAGCCCCAGCATTTT
-	TRBJ1-5	-	TRBV29-1	12	CSVVSAGQPQHF	TGCAGCGTTGTCAGCGCCGGTCAGCCCCAGCATTTT
TRBD2	TRBJ2-7	-	TRBV4-2	18	CASSQEAQASGRSAEQYF	TGTGCCAGCAGCCAAGAAGCGCAGGCTAGCGGGAGATCGGCGGAGCAGTACTTC
TRBD1	TRBJ2-4	-	TRBV12-5	19	CASGWMGQGGGSAKNIQYF	TGTGCTAGTGGCTGGATGGGACAGGGTGGGGGCTCGGCCAAAAACATTCAGTACTTC
TRBD2	TRBJ2-4	-	TRBV19	15	CASSIVAGVQNIQYF	TGTGCCAGTAGTATAGTTGCGGGGGTACAAAACATTCAGTACTTC
TRBD1	TRBJ1-4	-	TRBV9	16	CASSPYRGTGNEKLFF	TGTGCCAGCAGCCCCTACAGGGGGACGGGTAATGAAAAACTGTTTTTT
-	TRBJ1-5	-	TRBV5-6	12	CASSPGDQPQHF	TGTGCCAGCAGCCCAGGGGACCAGCCCCAGCATTTT
-	TRBJ2-7	-	TRBV5-1	13	CASSRQDPHEQYF	TGCGCCAGCAGCAGACAGGACCCCCACGAGCAGTACTTC